The 18 T cell receptor beta chains below come from one sample, sequenced in a study of T cell responses to AZD1222 COVID-19 vaccine. Clones were sequenced by immunoSEQ multiplex PCR, and TCRdb holds only the in-frame ones, with some missing. The profile shows around 100,000 clones, about 93% of them singletons. Here the sequenced sample was peripheral blood, taken on day 0 of AZD1222 vaccination. These TCRs come from an adult in good health.

V gene TRBV6-5 combines with J gene TRBJ2-3, with TRBD1 identical over 8 bases. Germline V lookup: CDR1 MNHEY, CDR2 SVGAGI. The CDR3 has 14 amino acids. V lost 6 bases and J lost 1; bases outside the gene matches: 3. In DNA, the CDR3 is TGTGCCAGCAGGCGGACAGGGCGCACAGATACGCAGTATTTT. It codes for CASRRTGRTDTQYF.

CDR3 nucleotides: TGTGCCAGAGACTCGGGACCAAAAATTGGCTATGGCTACACCTTC. Translating it yields CARDSGPKIGYGYTF. This sequence joins TRBV2 and TRBJ1-2, with D possibly TRBD1 on 5 matching bases. Germline values: CDR1 SNHLY, CDR2 FYNNEI. Trimming took 9 bases from V and 4 from J, leaving 21 bases between them. The CDR3 contains 15 residues.

The rearrangement joins TRBV18 to TRBJ2-1, with TRBD1 matching 10 bases. The CDR3 contains 18 residues. Germline trimming cut 0 bases from V and 4 bases from J; bases unmatched to any gene: 9. CDR1 is KGHSH, CDR2 LQKENI, per germline. The DNA for the CDR3 is TGTGCCAGCTCACCACCGACAGGGGGCCCGATCGGGTACAATGAGCAGTTCTTC. Translating gives CASSPPTGGPIGYNEQFF.

This chain connects TRBV5-1 to TRBJ1-1, with a weak D call TRBD1 (5 bases). The CDR3 is 14 residues long. The germline V and J ends were trimmed by 4 bases and 0 bases, with 10 bases remaining between them. Germline CDR1 SGHRS, CDR2 YFSETQ. CDR3 bases: TGCGCCAGCAGCGGGGGGACGGTGAACACTGAAGCTTTCTTT. Protein: CASSGGTVNTEAFF.

The rearrangement joins TRBV24-1 to TRBJ2-7; either TRBD1 or TRBD2 may supply D (5 bases each). Germline CDR1 is KGHDR and CDR2 is SFDVKD. Deletions cut 6 bases from V and 6 bases from J, with 8 bases between. The CDR3 totals 11 residues. CDR3 in DNA: TGTGCCACCAGTCGAGGGGTCGAGCAGTACTTC. Translating it yields CATSRGVEQYF.

The chain couples TRBV6-6 to TRBJ1-6; D not resolved. The CDR3 consists of 13 residues. Germline values: CDR1 MNHNY, CDR2 SVGAGI (reference sequence). Trimming shortened V by 10 bases and J by 7 bases, and 14 bases separated the two germline ends. CDR3 sequence (DNA): TGTGCCACCCAAGGAGTAAAGAATTCACCCCTCCACTTT. As protein: CATQGVKNSPLHF.

This chain joins TRBV6-8 and TRBJ2-5; 7 bases are a match to TRBD2. Germline CDR1 reads MNHGY; CDR2 reads SAAAGT. This CDR3 is built from 14 residues. The trim removed 10 bases at V and 5 bases at J, leaving 13 bases unmatched. This CDR3 is CANETTTSVETQYF. CDR3 in DNA: TGTGCCAACGAAACCACTACTAGCGTGGAGACCCAGTACTTC.

The sample holds a few counts of this clone. CDR3 sequence (DNA): TGTGCCAGCAGCTTAGCCCGTGGCAGTTTGGGGGAGCAGTACTTC. It specifies CASSLARGSLGEQYF. The chain couples TRBV7-8 to TRBJ2-7; D unclear. The CDR3 extends over 15 amino acids. V was shortened by 0 bases and J by 7 bases, with 16 bases between the two germline ends. The germline V gene encodes CDR1 SGHVS and CDR2 FQNEAQ.

This clone was counted once. V gene TRBV5-1 combines with J gene TRBJ2-1, with TRBD2 identical over 7 bases. CDR1 and CDR2 from the germline V gene are SGHRS and YFSETQ. Trimming cost V 5 bases and J 7 bases; bases outside gene matches: 9. This CDR3 has 14 residues. In nucleotides, the CDR3 is TGCGCCAGCAGAACGGGGGGAGAGGGTAATGAGCAGTTCTTC. Protein: CASRTGGEGNEQFF.

The genes are TRBV28 and TRBJ1-3; D possibly corresponds to TRBD1 (6 bases). The CDR3 consists of 14 residues. Trimming left V 6 bases short and J 3 bases short, with 12 bases between. Germline-derived CDR1 and CDR2 are MDHEN and SYDVKM. The CDR3 DNA sequence: TGTGCCAGCAGCTCCCAGGGGTATGGAAACACCATATATTTT. Amino acids: CASSSQGYGNTIYF.

The chain carries TRBV28 and TRBJ1-3; D might be TRBD1 (6 bases). Trimming left V 3 bases short and J 7 bases short, with 10 bases between. The CDR3 is 13 residues long. Germline loops: CDR1 MDHEN, CDR2 SYDVKM. The CDR3 protein is CASSFTGSNTIYF. CDR3 DNA sequence: TGTGCCAGCAGTTTTACAGGGAGTAACACCATATATTTT.

This clone appeared a single time. The chain joins TRBV5-1 to TRBJ1-2, with D possibly matching TRBD1 (5 bases). V lost 2 bases and J lost 2, with 13 bases in between. Looked up from germline, CDR1 is SGHRS and CDR2 is YFSETQ. The CDR3 has 15 residues. CDR3 protein: CASSLTGTVNYGYTF. The CDR3 nucleotides are TGCGCCAGCAGCTTAACCGGGACCGTGAACTATGGCTACACCTTC.

The genes are TRBV19 and TRBJ2-7; D is perhaps TRBD2 (5 bases). The CDR3 totals 14 residues. Germline V lookup: CDR1 LNHDA, CDR2 SQIVND (reference sequence). V gave up 4 bases and J gave up 0 bases, with 10 bases separating them. The DNA of the CDR3 is TGTGCCAGTAGTAACAGCCGGGACTCCTACGAGCAGTACTTC. This translates into CASSNSRDSYEQYF. Drawing the rest from reference TRBV19 and TRBJ2-7, the complete variable domain is DGGITQSPKYLFRKEGQNVTLSCEQNLNHDAMYWYRQDPGQGLRLIYYSQIVNDFQKGDIAEGYSVSREKKESFPLTVTSAQKNPTAFYLCASSNSRDSYEQYFGPGTRLTVT.

V and J are TRBV5-8 and TRBJ1-5; the D gene is possibly TRBD1 (5 bases). V was pared by 4 bases and J by 5 bases, with 16 bases between. The germline V gene has CDR1 SGHTS and CDR2 YDEGEE. CDR3 length: 15 amino acids. CDR3 region: CASSTYTEGYQPQHF. The CDR3 DNA reads TGTGCCAGCAGCACATACACAGAGGGGTATCAGCCCCAGCATTTT. The variable domain in full, completed from reference TRBV5-8 and TRBJ1-5, reads EAGVTQSPTHLIKTRGQQATLRCSPISGHTSVYWYQQALGLGLQFLLWYDEGEERNRGNFPPRFSGRQFPNYSSELNVNALELEDSALYLCASSTYTEGYQPQHFGDGTRLSIL.

This clone showed up just once. The V gene is TRBV2, the J gene TRBJ1-2; D is undetermined. Germline values: CDR1 SNHLY, CDR2 FYNNEI. The CDR3 spans 15 residues. V was cut by 7 bases and J by 0 bases, with 15 bases left in between. The CDR3, as DNA: TGTGCCAGCAACGGCGGTGGAAGAACTAACTATGGCTACACCTTC. Its protein product is CASNGGGRTNYGYTF.

The chain joins TRBV28 to TRBJ2-7, with D maybe TRBD1 (5 bases). The V gene's germline CDR1 is MDHEN and CDR2 SYDVKM. Trimming shortened V by 5 bases and J by 9 bases, and 14 bases separated the two germline ends. The CDR3 has 12 residues. This chain's CDR3 is CASSLPDSWQYF. CDR3 DNA sequence: TGTGCCAGCAGTCTACCCGACAGTTGGCAGTACTTC.

This clone came up a few times. The J gene is TRBJ2-3, the V gene TRBV25-1; 9 nucleotides agree with TRBD2. V dropped 8 bases and J dropped 3; count of bases not matched to a gene: 3. CDR3 length: 13 residues. Germline CDR1 MGHDK, CDR2 SYGVNS. CDR3 bases: TGTGCCAGCGCTAGCGGGACAACAGATACGCAGTATTTT. This gives the protein CASASGTTDTQYF.

The V and J genes are TRBV9 and TRBJ2-4; D is unclear. Germline V CDR1 and CDR2: SGDLS, YYNGEE. This CDR3 contains 14 residues. V lost 0 bases and J 5 bases, leaving 9 bases between the germline ends. CDR3 loop: CASSVGSVENIQYF. CDR3 nucleotides: TGTGCCAGCAGCGTAGGATCTGTTGAAAACATTCAGTACTTC. Filled out from reference TRBV9 and TRBJ2-4, the complete variable domain reads DSGVTQTPKHLITATGQRVTLRCSPRSGDLSVYWYQQSLDQGLQFLIQYYNGEERAKGNILERFSAQQFPDLHSELNLSSLELGDSALYFCASSVGSVENIQYFGAGTRLSVL.